This T cell receptor (beta chain) was profiled in a study of cytomegalovirus exposure and HLA in healthy donors. Points from the study as a whole: In a later analysis, specific HLA alleles were associated with over 15,000 TCR beta sequences at a 0.05 false discovery rate. Rare TCR sequences dominated, though some public TCRs recurred in many donors.

The germline CDR1 and CDR2 sequences are MNHNS and SASEGT. Unmatched junction bases numbered 6, after V lost 4 bases and J lost 4 bases. The CDR3 sequence is 15 residues long. In the case of this clone: The antigen is undetermined.

This PCR relied on a set of 60 Vbeta primers and 13 Jbeta primers. Assay: immunoSEQ multiplex PCR; the TCRdb copy retains only in-frame clones and omits some. Of roughly 140,000 clones listed, around 72% are singletons. The TCR comes from a man aged 40-50 years in good health and CMV-seronegative. The genes are TRBV6-1 and TRBJ1-5; 8 bases are a match to TRBD1. The sequencing sample was made of PBMCs. The CDR3 sequence is CASSAGTGPNQPQHF. The DNA of the CDR3 is TGTGCCAGCAGTGCAGGGACAGGCCCTAATCAGCCCCAGCATTTT.